This T cell receptor beta chain was retrieved from a study of T-cell reconstitution after alpha-beta-depleted transplantation in children. This clonotype turned up a few times. Germline CDR1 and CDR2: SGHTA and FQGNSA. The CDR3 totals 15 residues. V was clipped by 6 bases and J by 3 bases; unmatched bases: 7. The authors prepared the TCRbeta library with unique molecular identifiers. TCRdb called the PCR reads again in MiXCR, with one record for every CDR3 protein. The sample includes a few hundred thousand distinct CDR3 sequences, around 12% of them seen just once. The sample here was PBMCs from the stem cell graft donor, taken from the stem cell graft. This sequence was found in a human donor who donated a stem cell graft to a child with combined immunodeficiency. The rearrangement links TRBV7-2 to TRBJ2-7; 11 bases are a match to TRBD2. CDR3 DNA: TGTGCCAGCAGGACCGCTAGCGGGGGGAGCTACGAGCAGTACTTC. Translated, it gives CASRTASGGSYEQYF. Together with reference TRBV7-2 and TRBJ2-7, the CDR3 gives the full variable domain: GAGVSQSPSNKVTEKGKDVELRCDPISGHTALYWYRQSLGQGLEFLIYFQGNSAPDKSGLPSDRFSAERTGGSVSTLTIQRTQQEDSAVYLCASRTASGGSYEQYFGPGTRLTVT.